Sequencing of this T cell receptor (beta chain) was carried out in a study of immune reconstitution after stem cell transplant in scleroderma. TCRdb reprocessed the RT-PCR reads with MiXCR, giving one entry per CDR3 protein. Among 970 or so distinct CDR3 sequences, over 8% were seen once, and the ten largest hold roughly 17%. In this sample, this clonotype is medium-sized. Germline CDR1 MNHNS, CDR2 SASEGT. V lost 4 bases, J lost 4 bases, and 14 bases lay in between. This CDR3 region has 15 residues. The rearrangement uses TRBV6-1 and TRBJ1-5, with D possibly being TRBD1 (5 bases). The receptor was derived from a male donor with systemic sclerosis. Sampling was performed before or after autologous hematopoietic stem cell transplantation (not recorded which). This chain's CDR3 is CASSGGDALNQPQHF. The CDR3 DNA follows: TGTGCCAGCAGTGGGGGGGACGCACTTAATCAGCCCCAGCATTTT.